A selection of T cell receptor beta chains follows, all from one sample in a study of OX40 agonist ivuxolimab in advanced cancers. The method was immunoSEQ multiplex PCR; TCRdb's version includes in-frame clones alone and lacks a portion of them. Among 65,000 to 75,000 clones listed, approximately 89% were seen once. This specimen was CD4+ or CD8+ T cells sorted from blood, taken in a trial of the OX40 agonist ivuxolimab. The receptors shown here come from an adult with an advanced solid tumor such as melanoma, head and neck, liver or kidney cancer. CDR3s include the opening cysteine and the closing phenylalanine or tryptophan. D genes are given only for firm matches. Size tells how often a clone was seen (once, few, many) or the class of an expanded clone, and some rows leave it out.

size,J,V,D,CDR3,DNA
-,TRBJ2-7,TRBV5-4,TRBD1,CASSFPGTGGSEQYF,TGTGCCAGCAGCTTTCCCGGGACAGGGGGCTCCGAGCAGTACTTC
-,TRBJ2-5,TRBV4-2,-,CASSPGTYRETQYF,TGTGCCAGCAGCCCTGGGACCTATCGGGAGACCCAGTACTTC
-,TRBJ1-2,TRBV5-1,-,CASSFAGTSYGYTF,TGCGCCAGCAGCTTTGCCGGGACAAGCTATGGCTACACCTTC
few,TRBJ2-2,TRBV19,-,CASNADFGRRNTGELFF,TGTGCCAGTAACGCGGATTTTGGACGGCGAAACACCGGGGAGCTGTTTTTT
few,TRBJ2-3,TRBV2,-,CASSEYSGDIDTQYF,TGTGCCAGCAGTGAATACTCAGGGGACATCGATACGCAGTATTTT
-,TRBJ2-5,TRBV2,-,CASSTSGRTETQYF,TGTGCCAGCAGTACCTCCGGCCGGACGGAGACCCAGTACTTC
-,TRBJ1-1,TRBV7-2,-,CASSLAQGTLMNTEAFF,TGTGCCAGCAGCTTAGCTCAGGGGACCCTAATGAACACTGAAGCTTTCTTT
-,TRBJ2-2,TRBV6-4,-,CASSDRGNGELFF,TGTGCCAGCAGTGACCGGGGCAATGGGGAGCTGTTTTTT
-,TRBJ2-1,TRBV5-4,TRBD2,CASSLAGGNNEQFF,TGTGCCAGCAGCCTAGCGGGGGGGAACAATGAGCAGTTCTTC
once,TRBJ2-6,TRBV6-5,-,CASSALSSGANVLTF,TGTGCCAGCAGTGCCCTGAGCTCTGGGGCCAACGTCCTGACTTTC
-,TRBJ2-5,TRBV7-2,-,CASSLDWGRQETQYF,TGTGCCAGCAGCTTAGATTGGGGCAGGCAAGAGACCCAGTACTTC
-,TRBJ2-2,TRBV12-5,TRBD2,CASGLVRGLLGLAGNTGELFF,TGTGCTAGTGGTTTGGTAAGGGGCCTTTTAGGGCTAGCGGGGAACACCGGGGAGCTGTTTTTT
-,TRBJ1-1,TRBV7-9,-,CASSQDGGPTEAFF,TGTGCCAGCAGTCAAGACGGGGGACCCACTGAAGCTTTCTTT
-,TRBJ2-5,TRBV7-2,-,CASSSLTVSVKETQYF,TGTGCCAGCAGCTCCCTGACAGTTTCTGTTAAGGAGACCCAGTACTTC
-,TRBJ1-1,TRBV5-4,TRBD1,CASSQSRDRGEAFF,TGTGCCAGCAGCCAAAGCCGGGACAGAGGTGAAGCTTTCTTT
-,TRBJ2-1,TRBV2,TRBD2,CASSEALGLAENNEQFF,TGTGCCAGCAGTGAAGCCTTAGGACTAGCGGAAAACAATGAGCAGTTCTTC
-,TRBJ2-3,TRBV10-1,TRBD1,CASSESGRGLTDTQYF,TGCGCCAGCAGTGAGTCGGGCAGGGGGCTCACAGATACGCAGTATTTT
-,TRBJ2-1,TRBV10-1,-,CASSNPGGLLFF,TGCGCCAGCTCCAATCCAGGGGGGCTGCTATTCTTC
-,TRBJ1-5,TRBV7-9,TRBD1,CASSLGTGTNQPQHF,TGTGCCAGCAGCTTAGGGACAGGGACCAATCAGCCCCAGCATTTT
-,TRBJ2-1,TRBV11-2,TRBD2,CASSSGLAGGVEQFF,TGTGCCAGCAGCTCAGGCCTAGCGGGGGGCGTGGAGCAGTTCTTC
once,TRBJ2-2,TRBV5-4,-,CASSRAGDTGELFF,TGTGCCAGCAGCCGTGCTGGCGACACCGGGGAGCTGTTTTTT
once,TRBJ2-1,TRBV18,-,CASSPLGADYNEQFF,TGTGCCAGCTCACCACTGGGGGCAGATTACAATGAGCAGTTCTTC